What follows are 13 T cell receptor beta chains derived from one specimen sequenced in a study of long-term antiretroviral therapy in people with HIV. Investigators performed immunoSEQ version v3.0 at survey level. Method: immunoSEQ multiplex PCR; TCRdb's copy keeps in-frame clones and lacks some. The data contain about 32,000 clones, 90% to 95% of them singletons. This specimen consisted of unsorted PBMCs, obtained 4.1 years after starting antiretroviral therapy. The source of these receptors is a woman in her fifties or sixties with HIV.

This sequence joins TRBV19 and TRBJ1-1, with unresolved D. The germline gives CDR1 LNHDA, CDR2 SQIVND (reference sequence). The ends were cut back, 5 bases at V and 1 base at J, with 8 bases in the middle. This CDR3 has 13 residues. The CDR3 is CASSSTENTEAFF. CDR3 DNA sequence: TGTGCCAGTAGTTCGACGGAGAACACTGAAGCTTTCTTT.

V usage is TRBV6-9 and J usage is TRBJ1-2; no reliable D call. Trimming stripped 6 bases from V and 5 bases from J, with 16 bases between. The CDR3 is 14 amino acids. Germline V CDR1 and CDR2: MNHGY, SVAAGI. The DNA of the CDR3 is TGTGCCAGCAGCCCCCTTTCAGTTAGGTATGGCTACACCTTC. Translating it yields CASSPLSVRYGYTF.

The chain has TRBV7-9 and TRBJ1-2, with D possibly being TRBD1 (5 bases). CDR1 is SEHNR and CDR2 is FQNEAQ in the germline V gene (reference sequence). V gave up 1 base and J gave up 4 bases, with 13 bases separating them. This CDR3 spans 15 amino acids. In DNA form, the CDR3 reads TGTGCCAGCAGCTTAGTGTCGGCGGGGGGCTATGGCTACACCTTC. As protein: CASSLVSAGGYGYTF.

The chain employs TRBV5-1 and TRBJ2-3; D not certain. The CDR3 loop spans 13 amino acids. Germline CDR1 SGHRS, CDR2 YFSETQ. The V end lost 4 bases, the J end lost 0 bases, and 6 bases lay between the germline ends. The CDR3: CASSDVSTDTQYF. For the CDR3, the DNA is TGCGCCAGCAGCGACGTAAGCACAGATACGCAGTATTTT.

The CDR3 DNA follows: TGTGCCATCAGTAAACCTAGCGGGGGGGAGTCAGATACGCAGTATTTT. Amino acids: CAISKPSGGESDTQYF. V is TRBV10-3 and J is TRBJ2-3; 12 nucleotides align to TRBD2. V lost 5 bases, J lost 4 bases, and 7 bases stayed unmatched. There are 16 residues in the CDR3. The germline CDR1 and CDR2 sequences are ENHRY and SYGVKD.

This chain joins TRBV18 and TRBJ2-7; TRBD1 aligns across 7 bases. Germline V lookup: CDR1 KGHSH, CDR2 LQKENI. J lost 7 bases, V lost 2 bases, and 8 bases had no gene match. This CDR3 region has 14 residues. CDR3 in DNA: TGTGCCAGCTCACCAAGCACAGGGGCTAAAGAGCAGTACTTC. It yields the protein CASSPSTGAKEQYF.

This clone was seen a single time. The chain carries TRBV6-5 and TRBJ2-7; no firm D call. The CDR3 extends over 14 amino acids. V shed 5 bases and J shed 2 bases, with 13 bases lying between them. Germline CDR1 is MNHEY and CDR2 is SVGAGI. CDR3 sequence (DNA): TGTGCCAGCAGTACCGTCAATGGGGCCTACGAGCAGTACTTC. Translation: CASSTVNGAYEQYF.

This clone was picked up one time. The chain carries TRBV10-1 and TRBJ2-3; D is perhaps TRBD2 (5 bases). Germline CDR1 and CDR2: WNHNN and SYGVQD (reference sequence). The CDR3 totals 13 residues. V lost 8 bases, J lost 0 bases, and 9 bases lay in between. The CDR3 loop reads CASSASSTDTQYF. In DNA form, the CDR3 reads TGCGCCAGCTCGGCTAGCAGCACAGATACGCAGTATTTT.

The J gene is TRBJ2-2, the V gene TRBV29-1, with D possibly matching TRBD1 (6 bases). CDR1 and CDR2 from the germline V gene are SQVTM and ANQGSEA. The ends were cut back, 4 bases at V and 2 bases at J, with 23 bases in the middle. This CDR3 region has 18 residues. DNA of the CDR3: TGCAGCGTTGTGGACAAGGCAGGGGCAAATAGAAACACCGGGGAGCTGTTTTTT. Translated: CSVVDKAGANRNTGELFF.

CDR3 region: CASSEWGVATNEKLFF. In DNA, the CDR3 is TGTGCCAGCAGTGAATGGGGCGTAGCAACTAATGAAAAACTGTTTTTT. This chain links TRBV2 with TRBJ1-4; D might be TRBD1 (5 bases). Germline-derived CDR1 and CDR2 are SNHLY and FYNNEI. The V gene lost 2 bases and the J gene lost 0 bases, with 10 bases spanning the gap. CDR3 length: 16 residues.

The chain links TRBV4-2 to TRBJ2-5, with TRBD2 matching 9 bases. The CDR3 totals 15 residues. The germline V gene has CDR1 LGHNA and CDR2 YNFKEQ. Germline trimming cut 4 bases from V and 3 bases from J; bases unmatched to any gene: 6. This CDR3 is CASSPLAGEEETQYF. CDR3 DNA: TGTGCCAGCAGCCCCTTAGCGGGAGAGGAAGAGACCCAGTACTTC.

The V and J genes are TRBV25-1 and TRBJ1-1; 7 bases are shared with TRBD1. CDR1 is MGHDK and CDR2 is SYGVNS in the germline V gene. With 3 bases clipped from V and 3 bases from J, the junction kept 7 bases outside the gene matches. This CDR3 has 15 residues. The DNA of the CDR3 is TGTGCCAGCAGTGAGCAGGGGGTTAGGGACACTGAAGCTTTCTTT. Translation: CASSEQGVRDTEAFF. Based on the CDR3 plus reference TRBV25-1 and TRBJ1-1, the full variable domain is EADIYQTPRYLVIGTGKKITLECSQTMGHDKMYWYQQDPGMELHLIHYSYGVNSTEKGDLSSESTVSRIRTEHFPLTLESARPSHTSQYLCASSEQGVRDTEAFFGQGTRLTVV.

V usage is TRBV7-8 and J usage is TRBJ2-7; 7 bases are shared with TRBD1. Trimming at V came to 1 base and at J to 2 bases, leaving 8 bases not matched to a gene. CDR1 is SGHVS and CDR2 is FQNEAQ in the germline V gene. This CDR3 is 16 amino acids long. The CDR3 region has the DNA TGTGCCAGCAGCTTAGGGGGAACCGGGACAGCCTACGAGCAGTACTTC. Its translation is CASSLGGTGTAYEQYF.